The 24 T cell receptor beta chains reported below all come from one sample, sequenced in a study of untreated major depressive disorder. The table came from immunoSEQ multiplex PCR; TCRdb's copy has only in-frame clones and leaves some out. The sample yields 15,000 to 20,000 clones, more than 75% seen once. The sequenced sample was CD4+ T cells from PBMCs. Receptor source: a woman in her twenties or thirties in good health.

The rearrangement uses TRBV4-3 and TRBJ2-2; D remains unclear. V was trimmed by 2 bases and J by 2 bases, leaving 9 bases between them. CDR1 and CDR2 from the germline V gene are LGHNA and YSLEER. The CDR3 covers 15 residues. The DNA of the CDR3 is TGCGCCAGCAGCCAATGGTTCGAAAACACCGGGGAGCTGTTTTTT. The encoded protein is CASSQWFENTGELFF.

The V call is TRBV5-1, the J call TRBJ2-3, with 11 bases identical to TRBD2. CDR1 and CDR2 from the germline V gene are SGHRS and YFSETQ. Trimming at V came to 3 bases and at J to 4 bases, leaving 10 bases not matched to a gene. CDR3 length: 17 amino acids. CDR3 nucleotides: TGCGCCAGCAGCTCCTCCGTAGCGGGAGGGTCCCCAGATACGCAGTATTTT. Translating gives CASSSSVAGGSPDTQYF.

The genes are TRBV6-1 and TRBJ2-6; D may correspond to TRBD1 or TRBD2 (5 bases each). The germline gives CDR1 MNHNS, CDR2 SASEGT. The V end was cut by 6 bases, the J end by 1 base, with 7 bases between. CDR3 length: 14 residues. In DNA, the CDR3 is TGTGCCAGCAGGAGGGGATCTGGGGCCAACGTCCTGACTTTC. Translating it yields CASRRGSGANVLTF.

This chain joins TRBV10-1 and TRBJ1-5; D call uncertain. Deletions cut 0 bases from V and 0 bases from J, with 18 bases between. Germline V CDR1 and CDR2: WNHNN, SYGVQD (reference sequence). The CDR3 runs 19 residues. CDR3 DNA: TGCGCCAGCAGTGAGTCAGTTGTTATGGAGAGATATAGCAATCAGCCCCAGCATTTT. Its translation: CASSESVVMERYSNQPQHF.

This chain uses TRBV18 with TRBJ1-2; possible D gene TRBD1, 6 bases. V shed 4 bases and J shed 8 bases, with 8 bases lying between them. Germline assignment: CDR1 KGHSH and CDR2 LQKENI. This CDR3 has 11 residues. The CDR3 reads CASSQGGGYTF. DNA of the CDR3: TGTGCCAGCTCACAAGGGGGAGGCTACACCTTC.

This clone was seen once. This chain connects TRBV30 to TRBJ2-1, with D tentatively TRBD1 or TRBD2 (6 bases each). CDR3 length: 12 residues. The germline gives CDR1 GTSNPN, CDR2 SVGIG (reference sequence). V lost 5 bases and J 10 bases, leaving 15 bases between the germline ends. CDR3: CAWGGTSREQFF. In DNA form, the CDR3 reads TGTGCCTGGGGGGGGACAAGCAGGGAGCAGTTCTTC.

V gene TRBV28 combines with J gene TRBJ1-4; 9 bases are a match to TRBD1. Germline CDR1 reads MDHEN; CDR2 reads SYDVKM. Losses at the gene ends were 6 bases for V and 7 bases for J; bases not matched to a gene: 6. The CDR3 has 14 residues. CDR3 DNA: TGTGCCAGCAGCGTACAGGGGGCAGGTGAAAAACTGTTTTTT. Amino acids: CASSVQGAGEKLFF.

The rearrangement links TRBV7-8 to TRBJ2-2; tentatively, D is TRBD2 (6 bases). Trimming shortened V by 3 bases and J by 9 bases, and 17 bases separated the two germline ends. Germline V gene sequence: CDR1 SGHVS, CDR2 FQNEAQ. This CDR3 comprises 15 residues. The CDR3 DNA reads TGTGCCAGCAGCTTCCCGACTGGCGGGGTCCGGGAGCTGTTTTTT. Protein product: CASSFPTGGVRELFF.

This clone was found once. The J gene is TRBJ2-3, the V gene TRBV4-2; no definite D call. Germline V CDR1 and CDR2: LGHNA, YNFKEQ. Trimming cost V 0 bases and J 2 bases, with 6 bases left between them. This CDR3 is built from 14 residues. CDR3 protein: CASSQELFTDTQYF. In DNA form, the CDR3 reads TGTGCCAGCAGCCAAGAACTATTCACAGATACGCAGTATTTT.

The chain joins TRBV7-3 to TRBJ1-5, with no clear D. V lost 4 bases to trimming and J lost 10 bases, with 8 bases between them. CDR3 size: 11 residues. From germline, CDR1 is SGHTA and CDR2 FQGTGA. This CDR3 reads CASSSAGPQHF. The CDR3 nucleotides read TGTGCCAGCAGCTCAGCGGGCCCCCAGCATTTT.

This clone came up once. The chain couples TRBV27 to TRBJ1-1; perhaps TRBD1 as D (6 bases). The germline V and J ends were trimmed by 5 bases and 10 bases, with 14 bases remaining between them. CDR3 length: 12 amino acids. The germline V gene encodes CDR1 MNHEY and CDR2 SMNVEV (reference sequence). The CDR3 is CASSPPTGPAFF. As DNA, the CDR3 is TGTGCCAGCAGTCCCCCGACAGGACCAGCTTTCTTT.

This clone was detected only a few times. The V call is TRBV5-5, the J call TRBJ2-7, with D possibly matching TRBD1 (5 bases). The V end lost 2 bases, the J end lost 0 bases, and 9 bases lay between the germline ends. The CDR3 loop spans 14 amino acids. Per the germline V gene, CDR1 is SGHKS and CDR2 is YYEKEE (reference sequence). Written as DNA, the CDR3 is TGTGCCAGCAGCTTTCACAGGAGCTCCTACGAGCAGTACTTC. Protein sequence: CASSFHRSSYEQYF.

The CDR3 is CASSLSPGTSGPSYNEQFF. The CDR3 DNA reads TGTGCCAGCAGTTTATCGCCTGGGACTAGCGGGCCGTCTTACAATGAGCAGTTCTTC. The chain couples TRBV28 to TRBJ2-1; 12 bases fit TRBD2. Trimming cost V 1 base and J 4 bases; bases outside gene matches: 11. Germline values: CDR1 MDHEN, CDR2 SYDVKM. This CDR3 has 19 residues.

The rearrangement uses TRBV25-1 and TRBJ2-5; TRBD2 matches 11 bases. Germline CDR1 and CDR2: MGHDK and SYGVNS. The J segment lost 4 bases and the V segment lost 10 bases, leaving 8 bases of the junction unmatched. This CDR3 has 14 residues. This CDR3 reads CATRSSGRVETQYF. CDR3 in DNA: TGTGCCACCAGAAGTAGCGGGAGGGTAGAGACCCAGTACTTC. Variable domain in full (rest from reference TRBV25-1 and TRBJ2-5): EADIYQTPRYLVIGTGKKITLECSQTMGHDKMYWYQQDPGMELHLIHYSYGVNSTEKGDLSSESTVSRIRTEHFPLTLESARPSHTSQYLCATRSSGRVETQYFGPGTRLLVL.

The rearrangement joins TRBV4-3 to TRBJ1-5; D is undetermined. Germline assignment: CDR1 LGHNA and CDR2 YSLEER. The V end lost 0 bases, the J end lost 7 bases, and 13 bases lay between the germline ends. The CDR3 sequence is 15 residues long. CDR3 nucleotide sequence: TGCGCCAGCAGCCAAGATCTGCACCTTGGGCAGCCCCAGCATTTT. It yields the protein CASSQDLHLGQPQHF.

The chain uses TRBV2 and TRBJ2-3; D not resolved. Germline CDR1 and CDR2: SNHLY and FYNNEI. The length of the CDR3 is 12 residues. V was shortened by 3 bases and J by 8 bases, with 9 bases between the two germline ends. Here the CDR3 DNA reads TGTGCCAGCAGTGAGGCACGGAGTACGCAGTATTTT. Translated: CASSEARSTQYF.

This clone is medium-sized (0.01 to 0.1%). Lacking the conserved final phenylalanine or tryptophan, this CDR3 likely reflects a read error. The DNA is omitted, as the CDR3 cannot be located on it reliably, and the CDR3 follows TCRdb's listing. The chain combines TRBV5-1 with TRBJ1-1. The CDR3 extends over 19 residues, inclusive of both ends. The germline gives CDR1 SGHRS, CDR2 YFSETQ. The chain's CDR3 is CASSLFASRTSPAGEGSLL.

The rearrangement joins TRBV5-1 to TRBJ2-7; either TRBD1 or TRBD2 may supply D (6 bases each). The CDR3 extends over 15 amino acids. V lost 3 bases and J 1 base, leaving 14 bases between the germline ends. Per germline, CDR1 SGHRS and CDR2 YFSETQ. The CDR3 DNA reads TGCGCCAGCAGCTACCTCGGGGGCGCGTCCTACGAGCAGTACTTC. As protein: CASSYLGGASYEQYF.

The chain links TRBV7-3 to TRBJ2-3; D is ambiguous. The germline gives CDR1 SGHTA, CDR2 FQGTGA. V was shortened by 3 bases and J by 2 bases, with 6 bases between the two germline ends. This CDR3 contains 13 residues. CDR3 sequence reads: CASSLYNTDTQYF. CDR3 DNA sequence: TGTGCCAGCAGCTTGTATAACACAGATACGCAGTATTTT.

The V gene is TRBV6-5, the J gene TRBJ2-1; 8 bases map to TRBD1. The V gene end was trimmed by 4 bases and the J gene end by 5 bases; junction bases not matched to a gene: 1. This CDR3 comprises 13 residues. Germline CDR1 MNHEY, CDR2 SVGAGI. CDR3 sequence reads: CASSWTGNNEQFF. The DNA of the CDR3 is TGTGCCAGCAGTTGGACAGGGAACAATGAGCAGTTCTTC.

The V and J genes are TRBV9 and TRBJ2-7; 10 nucleotides align to TRBD2. This CDR3 has 16 amino acids. Losses at the gene ends were 0 bases for V and 3 bases for J; bases not matched to a gene: 6. Germline V gene lookup returns CDR1 SGDLS and CDR2 YYNGEE. For the CDR3, the DNA is TGTGCCAGCAGCGTAGAGGCACTAGCGGGATTCTACGAGCAGTACTTC. As protein: CASSVEALAGFYEQYF.

V and J are TRBV15 and TRBJ1-2; no clear D gene. The CDR3 is 15 amino acids. Between the trimmed V and J ends, which lost 1 base and 7 bases, there was a span of 16 bases. Per germline, CDR1 LNHNV and CDR2 YYDKDF (reference sequence). The CDR3 DNA follows: TGTGCCACCAGCAGAGGACTCGCGGGGAGCGGTGGCTACACCTTC. This codes for CATSRGLAGSGGYTF.

The rearrangement links TRBV19 to TRBJ1-5; no definite D call. V lost 3 bases to trimming and J lost 6 bases, with 9 bases between them. CDR3 length: 13 amino acids. Germline CDR1 is LNHDA and CDR2 is SQIVND (reference sequence). The CDR3 loop is CASSIQRTQPQHF. In nucleotides, the CDR3 is TGTGCCAGTAGTATCCAGAGGACTCAGCCCCAGCATTTT.

A single count supports this clone. This chain joins TRBV18 and TRBJ2-7, with a tentative D call TRBD1 (6 bases). Germline assignment: CDR1 KGHSH and CDR2 LQKENI. This CDR3 contains 16 residues. The germline V and J ends were trimmed by 2 bases and 3 bases, with 17 bases remaining between them. DNA of the CDR3: TGTGCCAGCTCACCATGGTCCCCCGAAGGGGGCTACGAGCAGTACTTC. This gives the protein CASSPWSPEGGYEQYF. Full variable domain (remainder filled in from reference TRBV18 and TRBJ2-7): NAGVMQNPRHLVRRRGQEARLRCSPMKGHSHVYWYRQLPEEGLKFMVYLQKENIIDESGMPKERFSAEFPKEGPSILRIQQVVRGDSAAYFCASSPWSPEGGYEQYFGPGTRLTVT.